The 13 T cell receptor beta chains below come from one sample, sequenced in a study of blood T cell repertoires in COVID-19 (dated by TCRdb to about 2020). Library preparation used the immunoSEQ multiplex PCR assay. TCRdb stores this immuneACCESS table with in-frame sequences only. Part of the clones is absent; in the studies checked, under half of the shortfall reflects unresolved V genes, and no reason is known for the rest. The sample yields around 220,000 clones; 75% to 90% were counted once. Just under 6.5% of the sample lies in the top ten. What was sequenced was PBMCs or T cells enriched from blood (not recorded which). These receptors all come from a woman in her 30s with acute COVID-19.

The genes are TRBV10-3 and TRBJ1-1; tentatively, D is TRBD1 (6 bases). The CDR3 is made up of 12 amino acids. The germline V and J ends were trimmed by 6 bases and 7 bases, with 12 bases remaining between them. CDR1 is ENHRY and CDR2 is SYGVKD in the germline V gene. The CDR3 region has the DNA TGTGCCATCAGGGATGACAGGAGTGAAGCTTTCTTT. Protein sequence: CAIRDDRSEAFF.

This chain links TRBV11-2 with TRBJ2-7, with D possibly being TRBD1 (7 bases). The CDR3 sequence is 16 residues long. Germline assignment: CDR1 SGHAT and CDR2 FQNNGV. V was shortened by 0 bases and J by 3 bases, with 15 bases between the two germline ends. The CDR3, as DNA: TGTGCCAGCAGCTTAGATACGGCAGGGGGGTACTACGAGCAGTACTTC. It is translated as CASSLDTAGGYYEQYF.

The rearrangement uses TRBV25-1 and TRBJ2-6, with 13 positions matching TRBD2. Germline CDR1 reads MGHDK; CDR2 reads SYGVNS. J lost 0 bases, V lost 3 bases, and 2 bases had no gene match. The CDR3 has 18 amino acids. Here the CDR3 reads CASSDTSGRASGANVLTF. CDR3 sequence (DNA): TGTGCCAGCAGTGATACTAGCGGGAGGGCCTCTGGGGCCAACGTCCTGACTTTC.

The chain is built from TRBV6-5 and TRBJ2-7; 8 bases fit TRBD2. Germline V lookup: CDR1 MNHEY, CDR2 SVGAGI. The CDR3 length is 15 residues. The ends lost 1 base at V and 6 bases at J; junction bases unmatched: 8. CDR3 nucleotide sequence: TGTGCCAGCAGTTACTTCTCCGGGAGGGCCAGCGAGCAGTACTTC. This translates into CASSYFSGRASEQYF.

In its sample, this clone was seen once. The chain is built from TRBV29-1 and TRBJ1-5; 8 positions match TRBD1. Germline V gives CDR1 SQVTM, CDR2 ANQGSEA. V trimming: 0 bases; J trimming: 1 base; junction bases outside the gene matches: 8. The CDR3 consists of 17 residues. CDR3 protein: CSVEDPHRGVSNQPQHF. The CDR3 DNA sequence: TGCAGCGTTGAAGATCCCCACAGGGGGGTGAGCAATCAGCCCCAGCATTTT.

The chain's CDR3 is CASSPRLAGAGGELFF. The DNA of the CDR3 is TGTGCCAGCAGCCCACGACTAGCGGGAGCCGGCGGGGAGCTGTTTTTT. The chain employs TRBV11-3 and TRBJ2-2; the match to TRBD2 covers 12 bases. This CDR3 region has 16 residues. Germline CDR1 and CDR2: SGHNT and YENEEA. Trimming took 5 bases from V and 7 from J; bases not matched to a gene: 8. Full variable domain (missing parts from reference TRBV11-3 and TRBJ2-2): EAGVVQSPRYKIIEKKQPVAFWCNPISGHNTLYWYLQNLGQGPELLIRYENEEAVDDSQLPKDRFSAERLKGVDSTLKIQPAELGDSAVYLCASSPRLAGAGGELFFGEGSRLTVL.

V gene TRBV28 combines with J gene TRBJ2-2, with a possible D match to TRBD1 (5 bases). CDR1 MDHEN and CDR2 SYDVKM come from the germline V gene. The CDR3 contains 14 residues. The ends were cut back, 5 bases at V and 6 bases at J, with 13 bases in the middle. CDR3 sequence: CASSPPTAPGELFF. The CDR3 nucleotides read TGTGCCAGCAGTCCCCCGACAGCTCCCGGGGAGCTGTTTTTT.

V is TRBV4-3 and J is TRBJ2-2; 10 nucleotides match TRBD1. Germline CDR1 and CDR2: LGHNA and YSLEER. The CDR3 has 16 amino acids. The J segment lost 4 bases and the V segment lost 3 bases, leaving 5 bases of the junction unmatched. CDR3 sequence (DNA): TGCGCCAGCAGCCAGGGGACAGGGGCGATCACCGGGGAGCTGTTTTTT. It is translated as CASSQGTGAITGELFF.

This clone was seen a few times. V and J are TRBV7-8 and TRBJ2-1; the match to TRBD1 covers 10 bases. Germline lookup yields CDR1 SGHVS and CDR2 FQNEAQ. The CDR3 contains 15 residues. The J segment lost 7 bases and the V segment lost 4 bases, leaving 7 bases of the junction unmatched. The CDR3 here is CASSSSGQGMNEQFF. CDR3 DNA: TGTGCCAGCAGCTCATCGGGACAGGGGATGAATGAGCAGTTCTTC.

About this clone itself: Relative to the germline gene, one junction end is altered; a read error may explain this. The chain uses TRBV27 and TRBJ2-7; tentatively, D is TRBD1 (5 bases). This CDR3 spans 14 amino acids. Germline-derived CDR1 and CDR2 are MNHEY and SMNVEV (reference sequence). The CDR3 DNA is TGTGCCAGCAGTTACACCGCCCAGGGCTACGGGCAGTACTTC. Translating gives CASSYTAQGYGQYF.

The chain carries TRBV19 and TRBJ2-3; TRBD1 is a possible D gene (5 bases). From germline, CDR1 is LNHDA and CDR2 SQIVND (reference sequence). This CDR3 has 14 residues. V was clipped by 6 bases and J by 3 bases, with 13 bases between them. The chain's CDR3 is CASSDQKGTDTQYF. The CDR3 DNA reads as TGTGCCAGTAGCGACCAGAAGGGGACAGATACGCAGTATTTT.

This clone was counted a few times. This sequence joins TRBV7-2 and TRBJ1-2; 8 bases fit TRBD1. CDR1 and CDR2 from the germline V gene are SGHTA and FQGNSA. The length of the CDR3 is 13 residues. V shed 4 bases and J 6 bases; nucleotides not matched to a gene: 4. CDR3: CASSSRQGNGYTF. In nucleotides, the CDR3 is TGTGCCAGCAGCTCCCGACAGGGGAATGGCTACACCTTC.

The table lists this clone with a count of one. The DNA of the CDR3 is TGTGCCAGCTCACCATTACCGCCTGCGGGTCTTATTGGTGGAAACACCATATATTTT. Its protein product is CASSPLPPAGLIGGNTIYF. This sequence joins TRBV18 and TRBJ1-3; D not certain. The CDR3 covers 19 residues. Trimming took off 2 bases at V and 3 bases at J, with 23 bases between the two ends. Germline V gene sequence: CDR1 KGHSH, CDR2 LQKENI. The whole variable domain, filled in from reference TRBV18 and TRBJ1-3, reads NAGVMQNPRHLVRRRGQEARLRCSPMKGHSHVYWYRQLPEEGLKFMVYLQKENIIDESGMPKERFSAEFPKEGPSILRIQQVVRGDSAAYFCASSPLPPAGLIGGNTIYFGEGSWLTVV.